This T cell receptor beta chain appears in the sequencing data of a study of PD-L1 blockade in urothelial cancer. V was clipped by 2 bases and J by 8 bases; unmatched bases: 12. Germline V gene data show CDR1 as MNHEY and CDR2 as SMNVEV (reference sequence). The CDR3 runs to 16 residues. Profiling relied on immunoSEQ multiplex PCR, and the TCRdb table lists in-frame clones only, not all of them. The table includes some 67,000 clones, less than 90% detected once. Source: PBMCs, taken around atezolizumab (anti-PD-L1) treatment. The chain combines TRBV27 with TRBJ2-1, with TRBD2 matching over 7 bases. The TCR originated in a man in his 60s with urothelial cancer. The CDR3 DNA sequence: TGTGCCAGCAGTTTACGGCCGTTGGGGGGAGGGGATGAGCAGTTCTTC. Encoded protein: CASSLRPLGGGDEQFF.